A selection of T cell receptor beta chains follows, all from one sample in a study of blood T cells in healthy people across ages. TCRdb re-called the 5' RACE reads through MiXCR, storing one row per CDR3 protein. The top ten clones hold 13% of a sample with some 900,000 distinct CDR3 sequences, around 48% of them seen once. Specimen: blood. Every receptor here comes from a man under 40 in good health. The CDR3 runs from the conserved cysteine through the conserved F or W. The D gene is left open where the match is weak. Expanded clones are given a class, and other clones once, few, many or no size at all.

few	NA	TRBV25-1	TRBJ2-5	CASRDGGRTQYF	TGTGCCAGCAGGGACGGAGGTCGGACCCAGTACTTC
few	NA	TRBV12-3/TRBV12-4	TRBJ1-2	CASRADGYGYTF	TGTGCCAGCAGGGCCGATGGATATGGCTACACCTTC
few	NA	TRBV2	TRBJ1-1	CASSVTGHPNTEAFF	TGTGCCAGCAGTGTGACGGGACACCCGAACACTGAAGCTTTCTTT
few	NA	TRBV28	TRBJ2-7	CASSNPPAALYEQYF	TGTGCCAGCAGCAACCCCCCGGCAGCCTTATACGAGCAGTACTTC
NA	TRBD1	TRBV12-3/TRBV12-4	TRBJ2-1	CASSLAGQPREQFF	TGTGCCAGCAGTTTAGCGGGACAGCCCAGGGAGCAGTTCTTC
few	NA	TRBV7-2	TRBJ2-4	CASSLALDVGAEQYF	TGTGCCAGCAGCTTAGCGTTGGATGTTGGGGCAGAGCAGTACTTC
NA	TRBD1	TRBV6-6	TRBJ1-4	CASSYSDRENEKLFF	TGTGCCAGCAGTTACTCCGACAGGGAAAATGAAAAACTGTTTTTT
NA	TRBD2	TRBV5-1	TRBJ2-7	CASSAGLALDEQYF	TGCGCCAGCAGCGCAGGACTAGCGTTGGATGAGCAGTACTTC
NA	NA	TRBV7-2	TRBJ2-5	CASSPGSLRETQYF	TGTGCCAGCAGCCCGGGGAGCCTAAGAGAGACCCAGTACTTC
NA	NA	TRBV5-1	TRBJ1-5	CASSWEGRGNQPQHF	TGCGCCAGCAGCTGGGAGGGGCGCGGCAATCAGCCCCAGCATTTT
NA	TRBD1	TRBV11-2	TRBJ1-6	CASNPDTGGNSPLHF	TGTGCCAGCAACCCGGATACAGGGGGCAATTCACCCCTCCACTTT
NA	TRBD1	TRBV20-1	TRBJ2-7	CSARRQGMEYEQYF	TGCAGTGCTAGAAGACAGGGAATGGAATACGAGCAGTACTTC
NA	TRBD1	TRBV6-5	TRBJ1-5	CASRLGTGGSNQPQHF	TGTGCCAGCAGACTCGGGACAGGGGGTAGCAATCAGCCCCAGCATTTT
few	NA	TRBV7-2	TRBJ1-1	CASSPRSMNTEAFF	TGTGCCAGCAGCCCCCGCTCCATGAACACTGAAGCTTTCTTT
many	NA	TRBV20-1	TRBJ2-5	CSAPQIGQETQYF	TGCAGTGCTCCCCAGATTGGCCAAGAGACCCAGTACTTC
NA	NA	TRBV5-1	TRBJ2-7	CASQQGYEQYF	TGCGCCAGCCAACAGGGATACGAGCAGTACTTC
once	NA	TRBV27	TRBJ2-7	CTSSEGVELYEQYF	TGTACCAGCAGTGAGGGGGTGGAACTCTACGAGCAGTACTTC
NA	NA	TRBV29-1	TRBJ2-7	CSVDVGGREQYF	TGCAGTGTTGACGTAGGGGGACGCGAGCAGTACTTC
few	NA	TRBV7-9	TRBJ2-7	CASSLVEQYF	TGTGCCAGCAGCTTGGTCGAGCAGTACTTC
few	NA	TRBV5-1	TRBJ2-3	CASSLDQVGDTQYF	TGCGCCAGCAGCTTGGATCAGGTCGGGGATACGCAGTATTTT
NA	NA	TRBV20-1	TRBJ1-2	CSARYGGVNYGYTF	TGCAGTGCTAGATATGGGGGGGTAAACTATGGCTACACCTTC
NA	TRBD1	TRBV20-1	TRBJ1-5	CSAREDRGLGNQPQHF	TGCAGTGCTAGAGAGGACAGGGGGCTCGGGAATCAGCCCCAGCATTTT
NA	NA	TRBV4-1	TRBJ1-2	CASSQERFNYGYTF	TGCGCCAGCAGCCAAGAACGATTTAACTATGGCTACACCTTC
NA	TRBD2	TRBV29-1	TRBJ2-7	CSVDVGSGGTYEQYF	TGCAGCGTTGACGTCGGTAGCGGGGGTACCTACGAGCAGTACTTC
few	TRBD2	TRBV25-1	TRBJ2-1	CASLPLAGDYNEQFF	TGTGCCAGCCTCCCACTAGCGGGAGATTACAATGAGCAGTTCTTC
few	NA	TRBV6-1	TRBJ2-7	CASSEAVRGIEQYF	TGTGCCAGCAGTGAAGCGGTGAGGGGGATCGAGCAGTACTTC
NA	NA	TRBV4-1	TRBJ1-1	CASSQNAVSKTEAFF	TGCGCCAGCAGCCAAAATGCGGTATCAAAAACTGAAGCTTTCTTT
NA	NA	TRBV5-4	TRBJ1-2	CASSLGEPQGTRGYTF	TGTGCCAGCAGCTTGGGAGAGCCCCAGGGCACCCGGGGCTACACCTTC